Listed here are 8 T cell receptor beta chains from one sample, sequenced in a study of T cells in Graves' hyperthyroidism and ophthalmopathy. Regions amplified from RNA transcripts were the TCR beta CDR3 regions. An initial round of RT-PCR targeting the TCR CDR3 relied on the HTBI primer set. TCRdb ran MiXCR on the multiplex PCR reads and lists one entry per CDR3 protein. The sample shows some 560,000 distinct CDR3 sequences, about a sixth of them seen only once. The sample taken for sequencing was blood. The receptor set was obtained from a woman in her 30s with Graves' hyperthyroidism.

This clonotype was seen repeatedly, ten times or more. CDR3 sequence: CASGATYEQYF. CDR3 bases: TGTGCCAGCGGGGCCACCTACGAGCAGTACTTC. This chain connects TRBV7-2 to TRBJ2-7, with D perhaps matching TRBD1 (5 bases). There are 11 residues in the CDR3. CDR1 is SGHTA, CDR2 FQGNSA, per germline. Trimming took 8 bases from V and 2 from J, leaving 7 bases between them. The full variable domain, with the rest looked up from reference TRBV7-2 and TRBJ2-7, is GAGVSQSPSNKVTEKGKDVELRCDPISGHTALYWYRQSLGQGLEFLIYFQGNSAPDKSGLPSDRFSAERTGGSVSTLTIQRTQQEDSAVYLCASGATYEQYFGPGTRLTVT.

This chain joins TRBV10-3 and TRBJ2-2; D is undetermined. The CDR3 totals 13 residues. Germline assignment: CDR1 ENHRY and CDR2 SYGVKD. V shed 7 bases and J shed 3 bases, with 9 bases lying between them. CDR3 protein: CAITVRDTGELFF. CDR3 DNA sequence: TGTGCCATCACAGTCCGGGACACCGGGGAGCTGTTTTTT.

This clonotype has at least ten counts. The J gene is TRBJ1-5, the V gene TRBV12-3 or TRBV12-4, with 9 bases aligning to TRBD1. The CDR3 has 13 amino acids. With V trimmed by 7 bases and J by 7 bases, 5 bases remained unmatched. CDR3 coding DNA: TGTGCCAGCACCTGGGACAGGGCACAGCCCCAGCATTTT. This codes for CASTWDRAQPQHF.

The rearrangement links TRBV11-2 to TRBJ2-1; TRBD2 agrees at 16 bases. CDR1 SGHAT and CDR2 FQNNGV come from the germline V gene. The junction had 9 bases not matched to a gene; V was cut back by 6 bases and J by 7 bases. The CDR3 runs 17 residues. CDR3 nucleotides: TGTGCCAGCAGTCCTTCGGGACTAGCGGGAGGGCTGAATGAGCAGTTCTTC. It codes for CASSPSGLAGGLNEQFF.

In its sample, this clonotype was seen many times. V is TRBV6-1 and J is TRBJ2-1; D is possibly TRBD2 (5 bases). CDR1 and CDR2 from the germline V gene are MNHNS and SASEGT. V was pared by 4 bases and J by 1 base, with 14 bases between. The CDR3 has 16 amino acids. The CDR3 DNA reads TGTGCCAGCAGTGGGCTAGCCGCCGTGTCCTACAATGAGCAGTTCTTC. Translated: CASSGLAAVSYNEQFF.

This clonotype was picked up many times. The chain's CDR3 is CASSLELGYNEQFF. The CDR3 DNA sequence: TGCGCCAGCAGCTTGGAACTCGGGTACAATGAGCAGTTCTTC. The rearrangement links TRBV5-1 to TRBJ2-1, with D uncertain. V was pared by 0 bases and J by 4 bases, with 8 bases between. The V gene's germline CDR1 is SGHRS and CDR2 YFSETQ. The CDR3 sequence is 14 residues long.

The sample holds many counts of this clonotype. The chain couples TRBV30 to TRBJ2-1; D gene ambiguous. Trimming cost V 0 bases and J 8 bases, with 11 bases left between them. Germline V gene sequence: CDR1 GTSNPN, CDR2 SVGIG (reference sequence). The CDR3 runs 13 residues. This CDR3 is CAWSVNKGHEQFF. The CDR3 nucleotides are TGTGCCTGGAGTGTAAACAAGGGCCATGAGCAGTTCTTC.

This clonotype was recorded a few times. The rearrangement uses TRBV6-1 and TRBJ1-1; no definite D call. Looked up from germline, CDR1 is MNHNS and CDR2 is SASEGT. The CDR3 extends over 11 amino acids. Trimming took 7 bases from V and 7 from J, leaving 10 bases between them. CDR3 coding DNA: TGTGCCAGCAACTTACAGATTGAAGCTTTCTTT. Protein sequence: CASNLQIEAFF.